Below, one TCR beta chain is given with its context. Its recognized antigen is unknown. Base-call qualities are not available, and no considerably larger clone is one nucleotide away. These data are taken from a study of shared clonotypes between healthy human individuals (dated by TCRdb to the early 2020s). About the investigation overall: A couple of women and a few men aged 18 to 49 years were included in the cohort. For each donor, CD4 naive and CD4 memory were each run on three plates, CD8 naive on two plates, and CD8 memory on one plate. The study deeply sequenced blood TCR repertoires of about 5 healthy adults to estimate repertoire size and the extent of clonotype sharing between individuals. Leukapheresis yielded between about 0.85 and 10 billion PBMCs per donor. Different laboratories and diverse techniques were used to prepare libraries and sequence TCR repertoires, to increase sequencing depth and limit assay-specific biases.

CD8 naive samples were CD45RO-negative cells positively selected for CCR7, giving a CD45RA+CCR7+ population that excluded TemRA cells. Healthy HIV-negative adults with no recently reported acute infections or vaccinations were included as donors. All donors were Caucasian adults living in Nashville, Tennessee, USA. After blood collection by leukapheresis, PBMCs were isolated using Ficoll-Histopaque density gradient centrifugation and then cryopreserved in the vapor phase of liquid nitrogen. Purity and quantity of every magnetically sorted T cell population were checked by analytical flow cytometry. Each sorted fraction had its genomic DNA isolated and then quantified by UV absorbance on a Nanodrop 2000c. CDR1 is given as LNHDA and CDR2 as SQIVND, both from the germline V gene (reference sequence). The CDR3 holds 18 amino acids from the cysteine to the phenylalanine. Solely the CDR3 DNA is kept, with 54 bases framed from the first base. V trim: 6 bases; J trim: 0 bases; unmatched bases: 12.

Overall study results and their limits: Rarefaction of sorted-subset datasets indicated incomplete sequencing despite the large sequencing depth. Naive subsets generally had larger estimated clonotype richness than memory subsets did. Compared with non-shared clonotypes, clonotypes shared by all four sorted-subset donors had higher generation probabilities. Across a few donors, about 4.5% of naive CD4, more than 3% of naive CD8, around 2.5% of memory CD4, and roughly 0.41% of memory CD8 clonotypes were shared. Because the study included only a small number of donors, the genetic and exposure-history diversity represented was limited. Pairwise subsampling indicated that sequencing depth was expected to affect the degree of clonotype sharing among donors. Sampling was limited to blood, and TCR repertoires in tissue likely differ from TCR repertoires in blood.

Using the deep immunoSEQ assay, multiplex PCR amplified TCR CDR3 regions from genomic DNA. Extracted genomic DNA from each cell subset was spread evenly across all wells of several immunoSEQ 96-well plates, with each plate serving as a replicate. Each replicate PCR for sorted subsets received roughly 0.2 ug genomic DNA, equal to about 29,000 T cell genomes. The purified libraries were quantified using a Qubit 3.0 fluorometer, sized with a Bioanalyzer 2100, and then quantified again using the KAPA Library Quantification kit. Every immunoSEQ 96-well plate was sequenced on a dedicated single-read 150-cycle Illumina NextSeq 550 flow cell. Per the original workflow: Because the immunoSEQ output included only junctional sequences and no quality scores, the filtering could not be the same as the filtering used for full-length reads. Sequences were annotated with PyIR, a Python wrapper for IgBLAST v1.9, and V/J genes and CDR3 were assigned using IMGT germline references. Reads were removed for weak V/J assignments (E-value above 1e-6), missing CDR3, stop codons, out-of-frame junctions, or ambiguous translated residues. V3J clonotypes were defined as sequences sharing an identical inferred V gene, J gene, and CDR3 amino acid sequence. To compute the percentage overlap between repertoires, the number of shared unique clonotypes was divided by the size of the smaller repertoire. RTK rarefaction, the Chao1 estimator, and Recon v2.1 estimates of unobserved clonotypes were used to assess repertoire richness. Generation probabilities for all TCRbeta clonotypes obtained by the gDNA method from a handful of donors were computed using OLGA. TCRdb stores this immuneACCESS table with in-frame sequences only. Part of the clones is absent; in the studies checked, under half of the shortfall reflects unresolved V genes, and no reason is known for the rest. The DNA was the basis for D and trimming; V, J and clone size are from that table. The sample records around 650,000 clones, roughly 96% of which are singletons. Of the sample, roughly 0.1% falls within the top ten clones.

The sample comprised naive CD8+ T cells sorted from blood. Explained via the paper, the cell subset or site label denotes: CD45RA+CCR7+. This clonotype was sampled from a woman between 25 and 40 years old in good health. Recombination linked TRBV19 to TRBJ2-1, with 9 middle bases fitting TRBD2. The CDR3 region has the sequence CASSGWLAGKSSYNEQFF. The nucleotides read TGTGCCAGTAGCGGTTGGCTAGCGGGAAAAAGCTCCTACAATGAGCAGTTCTTC.